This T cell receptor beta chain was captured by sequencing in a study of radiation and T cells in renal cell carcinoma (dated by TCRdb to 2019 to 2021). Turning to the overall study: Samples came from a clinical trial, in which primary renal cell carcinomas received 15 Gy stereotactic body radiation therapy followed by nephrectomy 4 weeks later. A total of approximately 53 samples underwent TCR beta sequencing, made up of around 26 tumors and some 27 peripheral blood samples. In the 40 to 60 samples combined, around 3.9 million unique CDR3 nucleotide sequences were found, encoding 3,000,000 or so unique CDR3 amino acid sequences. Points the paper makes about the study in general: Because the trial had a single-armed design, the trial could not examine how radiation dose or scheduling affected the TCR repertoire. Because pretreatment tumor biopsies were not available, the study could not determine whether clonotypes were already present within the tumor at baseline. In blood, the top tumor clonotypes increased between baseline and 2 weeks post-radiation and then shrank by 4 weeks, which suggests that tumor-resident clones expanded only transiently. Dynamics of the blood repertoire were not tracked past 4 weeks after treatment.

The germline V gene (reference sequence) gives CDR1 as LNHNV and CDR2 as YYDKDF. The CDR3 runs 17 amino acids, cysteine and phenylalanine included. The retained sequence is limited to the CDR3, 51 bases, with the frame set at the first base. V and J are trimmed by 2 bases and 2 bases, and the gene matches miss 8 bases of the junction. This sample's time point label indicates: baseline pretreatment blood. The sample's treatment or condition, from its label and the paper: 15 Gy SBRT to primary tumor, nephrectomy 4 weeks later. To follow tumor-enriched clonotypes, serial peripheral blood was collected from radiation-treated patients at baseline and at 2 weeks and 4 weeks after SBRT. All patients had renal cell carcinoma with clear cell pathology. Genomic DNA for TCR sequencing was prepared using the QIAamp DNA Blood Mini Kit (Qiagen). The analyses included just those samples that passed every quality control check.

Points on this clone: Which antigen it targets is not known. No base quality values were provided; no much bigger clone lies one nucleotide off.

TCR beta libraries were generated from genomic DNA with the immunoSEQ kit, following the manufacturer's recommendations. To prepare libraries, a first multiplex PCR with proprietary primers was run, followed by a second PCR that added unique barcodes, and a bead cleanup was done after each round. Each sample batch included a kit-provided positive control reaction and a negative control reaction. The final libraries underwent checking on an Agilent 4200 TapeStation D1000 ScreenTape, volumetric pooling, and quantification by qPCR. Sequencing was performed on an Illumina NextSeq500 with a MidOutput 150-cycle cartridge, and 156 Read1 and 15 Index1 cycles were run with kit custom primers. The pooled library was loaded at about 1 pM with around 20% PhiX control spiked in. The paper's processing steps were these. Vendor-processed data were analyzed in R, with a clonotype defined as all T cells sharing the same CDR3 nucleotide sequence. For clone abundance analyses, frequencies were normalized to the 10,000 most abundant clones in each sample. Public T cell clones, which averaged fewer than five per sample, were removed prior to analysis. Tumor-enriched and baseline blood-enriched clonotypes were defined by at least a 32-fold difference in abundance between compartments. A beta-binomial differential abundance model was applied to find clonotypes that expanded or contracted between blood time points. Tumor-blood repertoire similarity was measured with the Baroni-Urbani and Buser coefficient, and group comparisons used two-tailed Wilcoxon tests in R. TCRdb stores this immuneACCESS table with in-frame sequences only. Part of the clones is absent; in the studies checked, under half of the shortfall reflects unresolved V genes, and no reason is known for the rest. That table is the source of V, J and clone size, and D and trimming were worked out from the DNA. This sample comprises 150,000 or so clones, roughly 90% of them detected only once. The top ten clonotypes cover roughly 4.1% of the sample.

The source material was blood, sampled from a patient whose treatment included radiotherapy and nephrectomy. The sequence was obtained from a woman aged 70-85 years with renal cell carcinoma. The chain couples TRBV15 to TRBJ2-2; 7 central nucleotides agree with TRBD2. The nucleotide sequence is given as TGTGCCACCAGCAGACGATGGGCTAGCGGAAACACCGGGGAGCTGTTTTTT. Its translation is CATSRRWASGNTGELFF.